This record concerns one T cell receptor (beta chain) sequence. The antigen remains undetermined. The length of the CDR3 is 12 residues. The J segment lost 4 bases and the V segment lost 8 bases, leaving 4 bases of the junction unmatched. The germline V gene encodes CDR1 LNHDA and CDR2 SQIVND (reference sequence). This specimen comes from a study of OX40 agonist ivuxolimab in advanced cancers. Across the study: The patients' treatment was ivuxolimab, an agonistic anti-OX40 (CD134) antibody. Patients were treated with intravenous ivuxolimab, dosed at 0.01 to 10 mg/kg and infused every 2 weeks.

The method was immunoSEQ multiplex PCR; TCRdb's version includes in-frame clones alone and lacks a portion of them. The repertoire consists of about 32,000 clones, with roughly 87% occurring once and the leading ten covering around 54%. Study results and limitations: Clonal expansion was among the lowest in partial responders at 0.1-3.0 mg/kg, especially CD8+.

The study sampled blood at baseline, cycle 4 day 1, and cycle 7 day 1. Sequencing used CD4+ or CD8+ T cells sorted from blood, obtained in a trial of the OX40 agonist ivuxolimab. The source of this sequence is an adult with an advanced solid tumor such as melanoma, head and neck, liver or kidney cancer. J is TRBJ1-1 and V is TRBV19; TRBD1 aligns across 7 bases. CDR3 region: CASGQAGTEAFF. The CDR3 region has the DNA TGTGCCAGTGGACAGGCGGGCACTGAAGCTTTCTTT. Combining the CDR3 with reference TRBV19 and TRBJ1-1 gives the whole variable domain DGGITQSPKYLFRKEGQNVTLSCEQNLNHDAMYWYRQDPGQGLRLIYYSQIVNDFQKGDIAEGYSVSREKKESFPLTVTSAQKNPTAFYLCASGQAGTEAFFGQGTRLTVV.